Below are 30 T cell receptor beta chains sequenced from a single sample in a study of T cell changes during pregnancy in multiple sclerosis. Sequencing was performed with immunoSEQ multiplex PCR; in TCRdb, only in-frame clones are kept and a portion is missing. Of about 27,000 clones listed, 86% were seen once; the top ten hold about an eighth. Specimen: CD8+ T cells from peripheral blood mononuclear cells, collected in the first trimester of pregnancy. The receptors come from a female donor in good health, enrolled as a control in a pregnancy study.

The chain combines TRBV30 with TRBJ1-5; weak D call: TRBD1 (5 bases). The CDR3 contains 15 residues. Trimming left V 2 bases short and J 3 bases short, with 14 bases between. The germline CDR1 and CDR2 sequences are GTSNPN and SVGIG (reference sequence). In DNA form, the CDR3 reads TGTGCCTGGAGTACCACGGGGGGACTCAATCAGCCCCAGCATTTT. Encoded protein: CAWSTTGGLNQPQHF.

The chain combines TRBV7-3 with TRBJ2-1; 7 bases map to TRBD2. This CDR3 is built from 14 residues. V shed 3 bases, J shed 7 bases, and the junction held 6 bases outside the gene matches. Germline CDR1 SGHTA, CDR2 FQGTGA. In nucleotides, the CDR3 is TGTGCCAGCAGCTTTCAAGCGGGGACTAATGAGCAGTTCTTC. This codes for CASSFQAGTNEQFF.

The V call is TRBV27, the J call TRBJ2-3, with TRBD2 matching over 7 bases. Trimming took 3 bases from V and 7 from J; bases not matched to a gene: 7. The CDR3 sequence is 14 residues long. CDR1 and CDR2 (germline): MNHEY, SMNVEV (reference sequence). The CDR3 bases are TGTGCCAGCAGTTTGGGGTCTAGCGGAAATACGCAGTATTTT. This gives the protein CASSLGSSGNTQYF.

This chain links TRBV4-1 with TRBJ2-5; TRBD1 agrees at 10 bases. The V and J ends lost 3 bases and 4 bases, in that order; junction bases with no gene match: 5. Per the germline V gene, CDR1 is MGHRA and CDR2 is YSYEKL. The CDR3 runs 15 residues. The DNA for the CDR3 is TGCGCCAGCAGCCACGACAGGGGGCTTGGAGAGACCCAGTACTTC. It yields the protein CASSHDRGLGETQYF.

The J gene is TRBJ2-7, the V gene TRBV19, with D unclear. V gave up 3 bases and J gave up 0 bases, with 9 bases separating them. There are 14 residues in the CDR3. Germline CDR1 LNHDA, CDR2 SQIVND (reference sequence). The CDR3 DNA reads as TGTGCCAGTAGTATCGGGTTAAGCTCCTACGAGCAGTACTTC. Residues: CASSIGLSSYEQYF.

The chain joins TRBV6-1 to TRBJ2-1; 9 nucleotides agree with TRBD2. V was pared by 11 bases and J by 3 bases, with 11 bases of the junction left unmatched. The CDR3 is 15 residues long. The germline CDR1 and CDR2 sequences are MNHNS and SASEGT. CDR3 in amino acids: CASGIAGEIYNEQFF. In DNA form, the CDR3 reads TGTGCCTCGGGGATAGCGGGAGAGATCTACAATGAGCAGTTCTTC.

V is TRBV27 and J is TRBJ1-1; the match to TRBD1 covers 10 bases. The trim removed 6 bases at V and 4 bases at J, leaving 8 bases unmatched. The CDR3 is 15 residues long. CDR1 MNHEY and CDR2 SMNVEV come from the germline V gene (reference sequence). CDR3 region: CASSVTGGGSTEAFF. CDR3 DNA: TGTGCCAGCAGCGTGACAGGGGGCGGGAGCACTGAAGCTTTCTTT.

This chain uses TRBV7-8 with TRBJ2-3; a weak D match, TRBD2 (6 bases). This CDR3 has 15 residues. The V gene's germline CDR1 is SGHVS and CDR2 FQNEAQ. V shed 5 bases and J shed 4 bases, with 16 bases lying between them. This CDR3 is CASSVIGGVPDTQYF. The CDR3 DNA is TGTGCCAGCAGCGTAATCGGGGGAGTCCCAGATACGCAGTATTTT.

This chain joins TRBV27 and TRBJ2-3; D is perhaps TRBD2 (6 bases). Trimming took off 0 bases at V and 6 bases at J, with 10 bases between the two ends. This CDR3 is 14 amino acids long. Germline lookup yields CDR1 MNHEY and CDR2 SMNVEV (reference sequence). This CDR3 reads CASSLSIGGDTQYF. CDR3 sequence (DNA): TGTGCCAGCAGTTTATCGATTGGGGGGGATACGCAGTATTTT.

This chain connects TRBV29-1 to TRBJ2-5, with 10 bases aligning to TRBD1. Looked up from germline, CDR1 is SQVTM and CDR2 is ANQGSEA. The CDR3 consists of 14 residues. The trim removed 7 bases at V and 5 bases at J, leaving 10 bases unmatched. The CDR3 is CSGLPTGGQETQYF. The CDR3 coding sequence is TGCAGCGGCCTACCGACAGGGGGCCAGGAGACCCAGTACTTC. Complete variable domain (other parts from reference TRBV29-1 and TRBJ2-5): SAVISQKPSRDICQRGTSLTIQCQVDSQVTMMFWYRQQPGQSLTLIATANQGSEATYESGFVIDKFPISRPNLTFSTLTVSNMSPEDSSIYLCSGLPTGGQETQYFGPGTRLLVL.

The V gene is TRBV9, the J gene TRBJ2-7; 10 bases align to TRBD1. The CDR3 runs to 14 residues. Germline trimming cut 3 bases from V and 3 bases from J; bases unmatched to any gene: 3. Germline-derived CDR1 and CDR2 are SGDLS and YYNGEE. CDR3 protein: CASSGDRGLYEQYF. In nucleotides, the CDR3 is TGTGCCAGCAGCGGGGACAGGGGTCTCTACGAGCAGTACTTC.

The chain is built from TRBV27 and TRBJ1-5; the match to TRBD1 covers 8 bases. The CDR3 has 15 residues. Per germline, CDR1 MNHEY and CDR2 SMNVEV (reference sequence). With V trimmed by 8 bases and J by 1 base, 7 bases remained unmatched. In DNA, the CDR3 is TGTGCCAGCTCACCAGGGGGCAGGAGCAATCAGCCCCAGCATTTT. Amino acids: CASSPGGRSNQPQHF.

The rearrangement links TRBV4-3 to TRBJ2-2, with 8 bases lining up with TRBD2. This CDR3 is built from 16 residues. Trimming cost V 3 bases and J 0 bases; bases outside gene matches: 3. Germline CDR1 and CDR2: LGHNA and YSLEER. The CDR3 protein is CASSHRAGANTGELFF. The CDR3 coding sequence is TGCGCCAGCAGCCATCGAGCGGGAGCGAACACCGGGGAGCTGTTTTTT.

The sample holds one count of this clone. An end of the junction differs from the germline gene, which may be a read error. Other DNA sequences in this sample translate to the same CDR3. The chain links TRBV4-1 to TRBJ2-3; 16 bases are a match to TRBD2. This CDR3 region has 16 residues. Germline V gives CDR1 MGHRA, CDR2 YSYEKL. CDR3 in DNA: TGTGCCAGCAGCCAAGGGACTAGCGGGGGGGCAGATACGCAGTATTTT. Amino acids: CASSQGTSGGADTQYF.

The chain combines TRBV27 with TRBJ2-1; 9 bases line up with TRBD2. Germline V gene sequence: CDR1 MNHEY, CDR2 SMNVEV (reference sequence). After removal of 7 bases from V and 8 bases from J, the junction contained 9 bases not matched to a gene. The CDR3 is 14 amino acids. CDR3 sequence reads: CASTPFSGSHEQFF. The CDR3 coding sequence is TGTGCCAGCACCCCCTTTAGCGGGAGCCATGAGCAGTTCTTC.

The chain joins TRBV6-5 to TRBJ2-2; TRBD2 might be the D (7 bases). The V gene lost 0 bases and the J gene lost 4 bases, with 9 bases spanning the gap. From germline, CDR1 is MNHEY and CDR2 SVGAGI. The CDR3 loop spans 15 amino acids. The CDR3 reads CASSYSGGGTGELFF. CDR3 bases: TGTGCCAGCAGTTACTCAGGGGGGGGCACCGGGGAGCTGTTTTTT.

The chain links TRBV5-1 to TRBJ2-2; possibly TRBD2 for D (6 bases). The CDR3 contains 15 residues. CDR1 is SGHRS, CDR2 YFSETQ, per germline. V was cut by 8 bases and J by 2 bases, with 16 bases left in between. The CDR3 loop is CASGITGVNTGELFF. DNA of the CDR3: TGCGCCAGTGGTATAACGGGAGTAAACACCGGGGAGCTGTTTTTT.

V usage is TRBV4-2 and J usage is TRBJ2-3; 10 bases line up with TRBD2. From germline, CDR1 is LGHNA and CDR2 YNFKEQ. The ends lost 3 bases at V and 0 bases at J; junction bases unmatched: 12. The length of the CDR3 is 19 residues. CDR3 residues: CASSHAIPLAGESTDTQYF. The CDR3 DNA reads TGTGCCAGCAGCCATGCTATTCCTCTAGCGGGAGAAAGCACAGATACGCAGTATTTT.

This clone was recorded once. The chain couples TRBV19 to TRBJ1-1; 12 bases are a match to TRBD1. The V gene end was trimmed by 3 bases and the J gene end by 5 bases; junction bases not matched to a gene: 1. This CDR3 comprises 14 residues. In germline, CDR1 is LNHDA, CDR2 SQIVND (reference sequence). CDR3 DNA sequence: TGTGCCAGTAGTATGGGACAGGGGGCTACTGAAGCTTTCTTT. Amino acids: CASSMGQGATEAFF.

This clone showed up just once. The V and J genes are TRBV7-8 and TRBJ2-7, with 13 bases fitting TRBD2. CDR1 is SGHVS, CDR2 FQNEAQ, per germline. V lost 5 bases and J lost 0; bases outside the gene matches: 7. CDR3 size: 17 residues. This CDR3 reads CASSVRLAGGSSYEQYF. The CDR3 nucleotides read TGTGCCAGCAGCGTCCGACTAGCGGGGGGAAGCTCCTACGAGCAGTACTTC. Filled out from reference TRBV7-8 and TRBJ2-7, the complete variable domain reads GAGVSQSPRYKVAKRGQDVALRCDPISGHVSLFWYQQALGQGPEFLTYFQNEAQLDKSGLPSDRFFAERPEGSVSTLKIQRTQQEDSAVYLCASSVRLAGGSSYEQYFGPGTRLTVT.

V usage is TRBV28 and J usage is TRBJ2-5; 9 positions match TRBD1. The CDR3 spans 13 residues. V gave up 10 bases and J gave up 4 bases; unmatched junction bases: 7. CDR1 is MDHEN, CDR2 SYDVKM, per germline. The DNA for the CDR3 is TGTGCCACTGGACAGGGGCGCGGAGAGACCCAGTACTTC. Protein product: CATGQGRGETQYF. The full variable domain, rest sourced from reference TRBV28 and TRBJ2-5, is DVKVTQSSRYLVKRTGEKVFLECVQDMDHENMFWYRQDPGLGLRLIYFSYDVKMKEKGDIPEGYSVSREKKERFSLILESASTNQTSMYLCATGQGRGETQYFGPGTRLLVL.

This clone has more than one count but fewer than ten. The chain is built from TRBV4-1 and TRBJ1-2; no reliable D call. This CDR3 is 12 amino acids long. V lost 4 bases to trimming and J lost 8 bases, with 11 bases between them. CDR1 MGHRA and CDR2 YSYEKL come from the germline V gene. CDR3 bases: TGCGCCAGCAGCCTGAATCAGGAAGGCTACACCTTC. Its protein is CASSLNQEGYTF.

The CDR3 sequence: CASSLHATPDSNQPQHF. The CDR3, as DNA: TGTGCCAGCAGCTTACATGCAACACCAGATAGCAATCAGCCCCAGCATTTT. This rearrangement joins TRBV7-9 to TRBJ1-5, with unresolved D. Trimming removed 2 bases at V and 0 bases at J, with 14 bases between. The CDR3 totals 17 residues. Germline values: CDR1 SEHNR, CDR2 FQNEAQ (reference sequence).

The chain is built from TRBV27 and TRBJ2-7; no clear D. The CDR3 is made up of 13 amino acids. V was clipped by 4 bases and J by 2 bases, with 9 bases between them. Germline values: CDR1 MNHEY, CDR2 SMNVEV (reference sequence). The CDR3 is CASSWAPTYEQYF. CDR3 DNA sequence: TGTGCCAGCAGTTGGGCACCTACCTACGAGCAGTACTTC.

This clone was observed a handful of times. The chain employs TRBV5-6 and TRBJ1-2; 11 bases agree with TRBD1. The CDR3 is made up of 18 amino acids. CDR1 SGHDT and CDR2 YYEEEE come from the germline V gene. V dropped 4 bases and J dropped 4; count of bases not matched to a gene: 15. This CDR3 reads CASSGSDRGRLIRYGYTF. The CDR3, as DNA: TGTGCCAGCAGCGGCTCGGACAGGGGGCGTTTGATCCGCTATGGCTACACCTTC.

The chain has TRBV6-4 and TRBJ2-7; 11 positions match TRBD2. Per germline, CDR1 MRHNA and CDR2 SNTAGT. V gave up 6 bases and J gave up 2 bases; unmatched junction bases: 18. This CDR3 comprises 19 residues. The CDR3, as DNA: TGTGCCAGCAGACATAGCGGGAGGGAAACGAAGCCCAGGGCCTACGAGCAGTACTTC. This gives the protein CASRHSGRETKPRAYEQYF.

The CDR3 DNA reads TGTGCCAGCAGTCACCTAGCGGGAGGGCCCAATGAGCAGTTCTTC. Protein sequence: CASSHLAGGPNEQFF. The chain uses TRBV27 and TRBJ2-1; 12 bases agree with TRBD2. In germline, CDR1 is MNHEY, CDR2 SMNVEV (reference sequence). The J segment lost 6 bases and the V segment lost 5 bases, leaving 5 bases of the junction unmatched. The CDR3 loop spans 15 amino acids.

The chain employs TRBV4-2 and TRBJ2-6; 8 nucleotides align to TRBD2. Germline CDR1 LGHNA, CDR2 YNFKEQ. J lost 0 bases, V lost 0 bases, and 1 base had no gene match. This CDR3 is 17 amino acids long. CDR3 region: CASSQDAGGSGANVLTF. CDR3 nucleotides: TGTGCCAGCAGCCAAGATGCGGGGGGCTCTGGGGCCAACGTCCTGACTTTC.

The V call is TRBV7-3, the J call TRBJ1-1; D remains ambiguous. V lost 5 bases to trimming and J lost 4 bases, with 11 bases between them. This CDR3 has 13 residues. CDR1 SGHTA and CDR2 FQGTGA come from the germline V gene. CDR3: CASSPVFGTEAFF. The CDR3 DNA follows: TGTGCCAGCAGCCCGGTTTTTGGCACTGAAGCTTTCTTT.

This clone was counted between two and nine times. CDR3 in amino acids: CASSTLGGLEGYTF. Here the CDR3 DNA reads TGTGCCAGTAGTACCCTGGGAGGGTTGGAAGGCTACACCTTC. The V gene is TRBV19, the J gene TRBJ1-2, with unresolved D. CDR3 size: 14 residues. Per germline, CDR1 LNHDA and CDR2 SQIVND (reference sequence). V was clipped by 4 bases and J by 8 bases, with 17 bases between them.